This TCR beta chain appears in the sequencing data of a study of blood T cell repertoires in COVID-19. Study-level background: Researchers got acute and convalescent COVID-19 samples from the United States, Italy and Spain.

Trimming took 3 bases from V and 8 from J; bases not matched to a gene: 7. Germline loops: CDR1 ENHRY, CDR2 SYGVKD. The CDR3 totals 14 residues. The method was immunoSEQ multiplex PCR; TCRdb's version includes in-frame clones alone and lacks a portion of them. The sample shows about 74,000 clones, around 88% of them seen only once. The chain uses TRBV10-3 and TRBJ2-1, with 7 positions matching TRBD2. The sequenced sample was peripheral blood. The sequence derives from a woman of 80 years or more with active or convalescent COVID-19. CDR3 in amino acids: CAISDWTRSDEQFF. The CDR3 DNA sequence: TGTGCCATCAGTGATTGGACTAGATCCGATGAGCAGTTCTTC.